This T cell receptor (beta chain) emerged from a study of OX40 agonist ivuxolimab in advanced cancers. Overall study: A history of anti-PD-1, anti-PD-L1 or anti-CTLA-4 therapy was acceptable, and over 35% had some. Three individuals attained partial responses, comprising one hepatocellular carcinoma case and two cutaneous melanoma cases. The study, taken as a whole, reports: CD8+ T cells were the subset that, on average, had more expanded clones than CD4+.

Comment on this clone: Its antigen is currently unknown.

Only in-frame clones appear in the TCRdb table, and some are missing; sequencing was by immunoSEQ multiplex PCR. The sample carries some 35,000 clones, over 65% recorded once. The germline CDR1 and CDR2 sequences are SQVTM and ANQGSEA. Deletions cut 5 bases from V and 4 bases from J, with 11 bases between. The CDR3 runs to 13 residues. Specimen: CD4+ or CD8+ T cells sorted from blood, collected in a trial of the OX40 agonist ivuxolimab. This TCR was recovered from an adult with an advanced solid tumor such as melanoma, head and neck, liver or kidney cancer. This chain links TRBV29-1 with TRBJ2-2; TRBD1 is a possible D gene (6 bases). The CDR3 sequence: CSVPRTATGELFF. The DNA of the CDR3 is TGCAGCGTTCCACGGACAGCCACCGGGGAGCTGTTTTTT.